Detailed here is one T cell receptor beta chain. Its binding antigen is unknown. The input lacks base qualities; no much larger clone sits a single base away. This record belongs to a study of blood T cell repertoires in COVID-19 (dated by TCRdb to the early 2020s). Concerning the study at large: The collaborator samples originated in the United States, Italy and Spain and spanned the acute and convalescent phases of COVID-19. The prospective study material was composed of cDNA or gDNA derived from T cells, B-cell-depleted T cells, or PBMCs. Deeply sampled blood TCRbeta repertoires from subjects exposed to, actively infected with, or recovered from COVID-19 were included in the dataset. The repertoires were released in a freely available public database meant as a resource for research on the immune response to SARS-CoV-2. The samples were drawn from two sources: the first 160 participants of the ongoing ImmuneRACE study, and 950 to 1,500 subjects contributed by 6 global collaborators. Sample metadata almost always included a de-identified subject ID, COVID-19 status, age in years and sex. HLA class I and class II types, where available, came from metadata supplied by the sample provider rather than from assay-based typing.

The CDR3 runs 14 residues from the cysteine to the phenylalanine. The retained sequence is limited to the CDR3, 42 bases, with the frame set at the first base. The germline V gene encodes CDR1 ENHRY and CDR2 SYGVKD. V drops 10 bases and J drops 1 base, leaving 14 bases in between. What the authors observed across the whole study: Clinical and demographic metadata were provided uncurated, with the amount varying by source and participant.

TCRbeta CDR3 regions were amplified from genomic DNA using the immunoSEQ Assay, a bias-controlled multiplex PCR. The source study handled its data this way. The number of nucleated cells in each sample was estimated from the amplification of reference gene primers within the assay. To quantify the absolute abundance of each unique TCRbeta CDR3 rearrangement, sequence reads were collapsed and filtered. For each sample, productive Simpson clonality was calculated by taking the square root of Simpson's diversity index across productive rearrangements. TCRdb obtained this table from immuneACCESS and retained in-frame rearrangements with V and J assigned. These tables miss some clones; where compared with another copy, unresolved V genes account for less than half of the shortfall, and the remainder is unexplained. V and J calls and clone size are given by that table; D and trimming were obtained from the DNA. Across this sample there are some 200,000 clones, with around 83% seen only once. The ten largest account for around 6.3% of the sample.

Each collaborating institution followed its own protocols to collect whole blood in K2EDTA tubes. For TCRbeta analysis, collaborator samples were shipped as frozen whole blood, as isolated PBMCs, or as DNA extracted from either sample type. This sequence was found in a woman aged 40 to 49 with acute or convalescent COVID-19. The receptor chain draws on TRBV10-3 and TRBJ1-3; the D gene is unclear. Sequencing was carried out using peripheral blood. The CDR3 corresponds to CATRRPGSGNTIYF. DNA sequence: TGTGCCACCCGACGCCCGGGTTCTGGAAACACCATATATTTT.